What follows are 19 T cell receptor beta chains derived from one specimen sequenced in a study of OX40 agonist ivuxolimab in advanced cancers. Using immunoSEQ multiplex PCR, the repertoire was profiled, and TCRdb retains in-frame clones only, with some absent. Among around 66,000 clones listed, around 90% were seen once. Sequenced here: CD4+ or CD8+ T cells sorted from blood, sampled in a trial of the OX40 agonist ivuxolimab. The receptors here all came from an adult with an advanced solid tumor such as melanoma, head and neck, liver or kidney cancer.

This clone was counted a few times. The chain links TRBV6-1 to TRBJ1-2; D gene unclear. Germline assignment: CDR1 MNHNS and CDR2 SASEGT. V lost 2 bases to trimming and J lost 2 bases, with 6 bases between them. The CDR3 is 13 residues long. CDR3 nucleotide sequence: TGTGCCAGCAGTGAAAGAGGGAACTATGGCTACACCTTC. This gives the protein CASSERGNYGYTF.

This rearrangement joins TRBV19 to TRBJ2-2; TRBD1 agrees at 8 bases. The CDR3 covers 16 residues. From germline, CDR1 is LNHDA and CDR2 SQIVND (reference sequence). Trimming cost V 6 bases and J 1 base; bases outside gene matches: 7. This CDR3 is CASRVWDRKNTGELFF. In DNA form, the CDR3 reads TGTGCCAGTAGGGTCTGGGACAGGAAGAACACCGGGGAGCTGTTTTTT. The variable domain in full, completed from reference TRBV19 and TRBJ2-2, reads DGGITQSPKYLFRKEGQNVTLSCEQNLNHDAMYWYRQDPGQGLRLIYYSQIVNDFQKGDIAEGYSVSREKKESFPLTVTSAQKNPTAFYLCASRVWDRKNTGELFFGEGSRLTVL.

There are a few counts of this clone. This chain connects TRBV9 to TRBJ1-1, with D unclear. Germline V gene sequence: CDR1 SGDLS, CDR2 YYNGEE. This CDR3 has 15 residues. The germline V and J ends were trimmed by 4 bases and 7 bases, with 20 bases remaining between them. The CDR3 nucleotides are TGTGCCAGCAGCCCCAGCAGTGTCCGGGTGGGTGAAGCTTTCTTT. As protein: CASSPSSVRVGEAFF.

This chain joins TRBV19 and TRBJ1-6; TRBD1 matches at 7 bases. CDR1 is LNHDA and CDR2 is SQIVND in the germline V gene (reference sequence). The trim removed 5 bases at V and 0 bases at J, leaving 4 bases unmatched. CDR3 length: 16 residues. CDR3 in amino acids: CASSVGGDSYNSPLHF. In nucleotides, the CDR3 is TGTGCCAGTAGTGTAGGGGGCGACTCCTATAATTCACCCCTCCACTTT.

The CDR3 DNA reads TGTGCCAGCAGCTTGGTCGCAGGGATCTCCTACGAGCAGTACTTC. Protein: CASSLVAGISYEQYF. The J gene is TRBJ2-7, the V gene TRBV5-6, with TRBD1 as a possible D gene (5 bases). In germline, CDR1 is SGHDT, CDR2 YYEEEE. V was shortened by 0 bases and J by 0 bases, with 10 bases between the two germline ends. The CDR3 covers 15 residues.

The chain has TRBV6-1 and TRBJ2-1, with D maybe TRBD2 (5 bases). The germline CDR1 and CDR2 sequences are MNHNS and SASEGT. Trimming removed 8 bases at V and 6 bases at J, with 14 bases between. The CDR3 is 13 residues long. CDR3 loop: CASLGSASNEQFF. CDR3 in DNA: TGTGCCAGCCTGGGGAGCGCCTCCAATGAGCAGTTCTTC.

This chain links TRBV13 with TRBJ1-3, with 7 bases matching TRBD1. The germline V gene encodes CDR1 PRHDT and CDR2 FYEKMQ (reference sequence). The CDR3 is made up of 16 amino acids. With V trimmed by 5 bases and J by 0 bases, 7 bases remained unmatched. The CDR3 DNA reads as TGTGCCAGCAGCCCCTCACAGGGGTACTCTGGAAACACCATATATTTT. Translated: CASSPSQGYSGNTIYF.

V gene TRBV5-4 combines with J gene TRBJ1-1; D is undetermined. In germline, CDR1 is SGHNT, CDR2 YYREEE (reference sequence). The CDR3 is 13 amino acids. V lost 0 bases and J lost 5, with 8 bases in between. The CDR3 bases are TGTGCCAGCAGCTTGGTTGTGGGGACTGAAGCTTTCTTT. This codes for CASSLVVGTEAFF.

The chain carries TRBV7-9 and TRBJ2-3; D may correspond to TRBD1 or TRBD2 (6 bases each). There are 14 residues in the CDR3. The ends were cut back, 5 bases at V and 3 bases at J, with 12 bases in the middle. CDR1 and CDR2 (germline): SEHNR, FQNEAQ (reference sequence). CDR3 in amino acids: CASSRRGETDTQYF. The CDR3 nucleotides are TGTGCCAGCAGCCGGAGGGGGGAGACAGATACGCAGTATTTT.

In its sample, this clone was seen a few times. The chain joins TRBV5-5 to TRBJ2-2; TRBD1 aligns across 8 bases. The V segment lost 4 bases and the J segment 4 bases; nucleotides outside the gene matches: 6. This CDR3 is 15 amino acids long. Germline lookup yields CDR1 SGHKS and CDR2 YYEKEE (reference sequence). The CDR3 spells CASSKGQGFTGELFF. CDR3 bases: TGTGCCAGCAGCAAAGGACAGGGATTCACCGGGGAGCTGTTTTTT.

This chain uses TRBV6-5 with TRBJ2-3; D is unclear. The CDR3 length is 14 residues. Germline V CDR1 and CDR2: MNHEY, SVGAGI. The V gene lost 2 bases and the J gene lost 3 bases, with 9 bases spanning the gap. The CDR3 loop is CASSYKGKTDTQYF. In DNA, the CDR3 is TGTGCCAGCAGTTACAAAGGGAAGACAGATACGCAGTATTTT.

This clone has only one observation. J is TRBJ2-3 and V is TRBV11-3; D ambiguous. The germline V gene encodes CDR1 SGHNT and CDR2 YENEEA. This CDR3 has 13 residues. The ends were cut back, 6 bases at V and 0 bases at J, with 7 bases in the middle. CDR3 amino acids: CASSELSTDTQYF. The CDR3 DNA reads TGTGCCAGCAGTGAGCTTAGCACAGATACGCAGTATTTT. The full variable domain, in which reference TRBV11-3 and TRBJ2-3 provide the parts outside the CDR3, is EAGVVQSPRYKIIEKKQPVAFWCNPISGHNTLYWYLQNLGQGPELLIRYENEEAVDDSQLPKDRFSAERLKGVDSTLKIQPAELGDSAVYLCASSELSTDTQYFGPGTRLTVL.

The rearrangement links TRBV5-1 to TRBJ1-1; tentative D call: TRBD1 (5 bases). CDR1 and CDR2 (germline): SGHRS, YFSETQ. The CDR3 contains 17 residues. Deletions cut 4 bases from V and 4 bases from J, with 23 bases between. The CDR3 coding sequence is TGCGCCAGCAGCAAAACGTCACCAGGCCAGGGCGGCACTGAAGCTTTCTTT. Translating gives CASSKTSPGQGGTEAFF.

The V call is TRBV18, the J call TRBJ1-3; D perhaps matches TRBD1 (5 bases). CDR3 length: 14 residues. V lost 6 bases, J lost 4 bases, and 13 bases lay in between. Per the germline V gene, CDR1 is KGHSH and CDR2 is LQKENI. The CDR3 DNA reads TGTGCCAGCTCTGTCCGGCGGGGCGGAAACACCATATATTTT. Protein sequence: CASSVRRGGNTIYF.

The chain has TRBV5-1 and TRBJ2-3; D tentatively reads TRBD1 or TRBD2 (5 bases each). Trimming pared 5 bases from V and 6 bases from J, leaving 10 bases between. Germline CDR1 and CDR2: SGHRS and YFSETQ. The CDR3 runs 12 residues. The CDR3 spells CASRGVGDTQYF. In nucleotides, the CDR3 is TGCGCCAGCAGGGGGGTAGGTGATACGCAGTATTTT.

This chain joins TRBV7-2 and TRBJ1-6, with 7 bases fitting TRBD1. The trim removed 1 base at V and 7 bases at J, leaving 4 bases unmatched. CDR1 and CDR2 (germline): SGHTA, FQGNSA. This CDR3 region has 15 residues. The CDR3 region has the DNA TGTGCCAGCAGCTTAGTGGGGACAGCCAATTCACCCCTCCACTTT. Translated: CASSLVGTANSPLHF.

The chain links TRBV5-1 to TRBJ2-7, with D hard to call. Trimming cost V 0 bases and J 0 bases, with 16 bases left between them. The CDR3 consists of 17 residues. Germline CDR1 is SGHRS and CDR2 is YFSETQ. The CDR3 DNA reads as TGCGCCAGCAGCTTGGGGGGTACAGTTTCCAGCTCCTACGAGCAGTACTTC. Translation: CASSLGGTVSSSYEQYF.

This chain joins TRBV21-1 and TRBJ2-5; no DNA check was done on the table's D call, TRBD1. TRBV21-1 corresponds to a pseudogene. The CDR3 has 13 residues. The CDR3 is CASSKKGAGTQYF. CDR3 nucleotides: TGTGCCAGCAGCAAAAAGGGGGCGGGAACCCAGTACTTC.

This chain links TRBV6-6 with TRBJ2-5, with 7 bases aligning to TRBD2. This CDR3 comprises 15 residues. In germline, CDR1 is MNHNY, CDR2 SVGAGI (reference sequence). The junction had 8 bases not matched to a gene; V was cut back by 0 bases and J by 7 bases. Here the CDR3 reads CASSYSQRGPGTQYF. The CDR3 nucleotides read TGTGCCAGCAGTTACTCCCAGCGGGGACCCGGGACCCAGTACTTC.